This TCR beta chain was captured by sequencing in a study of OX40 agonist ivuxolimab in advanced cancers. Study at large: Given to patients was ivuxolimab, an agonistic anti-OX40 (CD134) antibody.

To note about this clone: Its target is unknown.

The data were produced by immunoSEQ multiplex PCR, yet TCRdb's version contains in-frame clones alone and is incomplete. The table records around 72,000 clones, roughly 80% of them present only once. Regarding the study as a whole: Dose levels from 0.1 to 3.0 mg/kg saw CD4+ and CD8+ blood T cells expand clonally by week 6. Certain nonresponding patients likewise had low normalized T-cell clonal expansion.

From germline, CDR1 is MNHNS and CDR2 SASEGT. V was shortened by 2 bases and J by 0 bases, with 8 bases between the two germline ends. The CDR3 consists of 14 residues. The specimen comprised CD4+ or CD8+ T cells sorted from blood, sampled in a trial of the OX40 agonist ivuxolimab. The sequence was collected from an adult with an advanced solid tumor such as melanoma, head and neck, liver or kidney cancer. The J gene is TRBJ2-7, the V gene TRBV6-1; D uncertain. CDR3 sequence: CASSEPVSSYEQYF. The CDR3 coding sequence is TGTGCCAGCAGTGAACCGGTTAGCTCCTACGAGCAGTACTTC.